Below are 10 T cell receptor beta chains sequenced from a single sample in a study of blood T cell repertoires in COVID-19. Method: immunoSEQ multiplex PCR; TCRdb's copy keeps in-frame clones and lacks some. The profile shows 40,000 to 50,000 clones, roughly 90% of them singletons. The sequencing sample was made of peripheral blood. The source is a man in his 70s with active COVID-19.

CDR3 nucleotide sequence: TGTGCCAGCAGTTATTCCGGACAGGGACTATCGAACACTGAAGCTTTCTTT. Encoded protein: CASSYSGQGLSNTEAFF. V usage is TRBV6-2 or TRBV6-3 and J usage is TRBJ1-1; 8 bases match TRBD1. The CDR3 covers 17 residues. With 3 bases clipped from V and 1 base from J, the junction kept 10 bases outside the gene matches. Germline-derived CDR1 and CDR2 are MNHEY and SVGEGT.

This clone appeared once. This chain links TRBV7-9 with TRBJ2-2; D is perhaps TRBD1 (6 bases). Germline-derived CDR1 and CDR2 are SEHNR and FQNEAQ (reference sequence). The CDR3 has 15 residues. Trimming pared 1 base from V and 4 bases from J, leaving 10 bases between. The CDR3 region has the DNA TGTGCCAGCAGCTTAGTCTGGGGGCGCACCGGGGAGCTGTTTTTT. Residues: CASSLVWGRTGELFF.

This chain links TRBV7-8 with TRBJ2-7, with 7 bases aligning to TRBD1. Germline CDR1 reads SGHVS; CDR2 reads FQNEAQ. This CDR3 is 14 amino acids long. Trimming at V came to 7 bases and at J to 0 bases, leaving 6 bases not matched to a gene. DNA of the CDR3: TGTGCCAGCACCTTGGGACAGTACTCCTACGAGCAGTACTTC. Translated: CASTLGQYSYEQYF.

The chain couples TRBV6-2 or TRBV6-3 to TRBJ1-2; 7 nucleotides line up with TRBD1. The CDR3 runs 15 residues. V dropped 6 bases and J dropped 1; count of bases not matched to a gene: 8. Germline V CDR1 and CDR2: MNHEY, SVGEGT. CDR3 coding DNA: TGTGCCAGCAGCCCTACGGGACAGCGTAACTATGGCTACACCTTC. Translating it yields CASSPTGQRNYGYTF.

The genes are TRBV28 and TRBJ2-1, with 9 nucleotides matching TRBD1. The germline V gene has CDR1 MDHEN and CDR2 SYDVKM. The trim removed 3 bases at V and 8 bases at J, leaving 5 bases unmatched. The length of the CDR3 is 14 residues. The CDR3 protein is CASSLVGQGYEQFF. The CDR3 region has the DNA TGTGCCAGCAGTTTGGTGGGACAGGGCTATGAGCAGTTCTTC. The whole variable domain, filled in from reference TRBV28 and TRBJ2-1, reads DVKVTQSSRYLVKRTGEKVFLECVQDMDHENMFWYRQDPGLGLRLIYFSYDVKMKEKGDIPEGYSVSREKKERFSLILESASTNQTSMYLCASSLVGQGYEQFFGPGTRLTVL.

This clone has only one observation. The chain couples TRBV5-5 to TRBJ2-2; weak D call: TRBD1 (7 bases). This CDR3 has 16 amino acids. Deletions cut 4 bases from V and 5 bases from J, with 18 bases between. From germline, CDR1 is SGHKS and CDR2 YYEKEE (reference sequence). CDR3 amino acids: CASSLVGGGVTGELFF. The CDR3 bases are TGTGCCAGCAGCCTGGTAGGAGGGGGCGTGACCGGGGAGCTGTTTTTT. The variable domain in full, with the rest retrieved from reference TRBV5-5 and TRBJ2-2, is DAGVTQSPTHLIKTRGQQVTLRCSPISGHKSVSWYQQVLGQGPQFIFQYYEKEERGRGNFPDRFSARQFPNYSSELNVNALLLGDSALYLCASSLVGGGVTGELFFGEGSRLTVL.

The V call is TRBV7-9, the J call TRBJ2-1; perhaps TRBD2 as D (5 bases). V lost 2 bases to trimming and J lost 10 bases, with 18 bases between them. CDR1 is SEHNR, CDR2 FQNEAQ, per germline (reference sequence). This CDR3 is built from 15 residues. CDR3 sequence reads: CASSLSQRRIEEQFF. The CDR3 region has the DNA TGTGCCAGCAGCTTATCTCAGCGGAGAATAGAGGAGCAGTTCTTC. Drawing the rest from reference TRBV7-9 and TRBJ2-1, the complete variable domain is DTGVSQNPRHKITKRGQNVTFRCDPISEHNRLYWYRQTLGQGPEFLTYFQNEAQLEKSRLLSDRFSAERPKGSFSTLEIQRTEQGDSAMYLCASSLSQRRIEEQFFGPGTRLTVL.

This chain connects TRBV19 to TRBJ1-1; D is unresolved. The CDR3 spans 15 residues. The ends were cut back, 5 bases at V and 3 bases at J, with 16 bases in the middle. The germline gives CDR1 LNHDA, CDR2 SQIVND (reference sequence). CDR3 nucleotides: TGTGCCAGTAGTCCAAACTACGGCGGGGACACTGAAGCTTTCTTT. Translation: CASSPNYGGDTEAFF. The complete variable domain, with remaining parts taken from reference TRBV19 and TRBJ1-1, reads DGGITQSPKYLFRKEGQNVTLSCEQNLNHDAMYWYRQDPGQGLRLIYYSQIVNDFQKGDIAEGYSVSREKKESFPLTVTSAQKNPTAFYLCASSPNYGGDTEAFFGQGTRLTVV.

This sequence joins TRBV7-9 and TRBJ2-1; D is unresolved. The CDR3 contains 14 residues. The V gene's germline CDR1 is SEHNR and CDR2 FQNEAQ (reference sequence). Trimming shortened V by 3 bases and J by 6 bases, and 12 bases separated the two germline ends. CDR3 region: CASSFYLSSNEQFF. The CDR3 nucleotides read TGTGCCAGCAGCTTTTACTTAAGTAGCAATGAGCAGTTCTTC.

The CDR3 region has the DNA TGTGCCAGCTCACAGGGACTAGCGGGATTAAAAGAGACCCAGTACTTC. It specifies CASSQGLAGLKETQYF. The gene calls are TRBV18 and TRBJ2-5; 13 bases map to TRBD2. The V and J ends lost 4 bases and 3 bases, in that order; junction bases with no gene match: 5. This CDR3 has 16 amino acids. Germline CDR1 reads KGHSH; CDR2 reads LQKENI.